This entry features one T cell receptor (beta chain) sequence. Antigen unknown. CDR1 is ENHRY and CDR2 is SYGVKD in the germline V gene. CDR3 size: 13 residues. V shed 8 bases and J 3 bases; nucleotides not matched to a gene: 6. This table comes from immunoSEQ multiplex PCR, and its TCRdb copy is limited to in-frame clones, with some not included. The sample consists of over 25,000 clones, roughly nine tenths of them appearing once. This record comes from a study of T cells in localized non-small cell lung cancer. Study-level points and caveats: Higher adjacent-lung clonality was associated with shorter survival.

V and J are TRBV10-3 and TRBJ2-5, with 7 positions matching TRBD1. Sequenced here: PBMCs, sampled before any cancer treatment. This clonotype was obtained from a man aged 40 to 75 with stage II lung adenocarcinoma. The DNA for the CDR3 is TGTGCCATCGGAGAACAGGGGAAAGAGACCCAGTACTTC. It codes for CAIGEQGKETQYF.